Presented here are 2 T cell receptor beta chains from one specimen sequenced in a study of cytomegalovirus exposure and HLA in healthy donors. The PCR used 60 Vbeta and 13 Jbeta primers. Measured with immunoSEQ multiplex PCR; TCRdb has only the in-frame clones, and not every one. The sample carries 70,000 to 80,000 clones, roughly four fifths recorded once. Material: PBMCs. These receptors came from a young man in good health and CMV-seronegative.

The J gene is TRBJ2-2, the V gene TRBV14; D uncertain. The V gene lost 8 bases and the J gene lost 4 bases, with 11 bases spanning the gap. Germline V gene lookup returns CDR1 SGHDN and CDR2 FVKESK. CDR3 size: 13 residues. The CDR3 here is CASAELTTGELFF. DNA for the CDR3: TGTGCCAGCGCGGAGCTCACCACCGGGGAGCTGTTTTTT.

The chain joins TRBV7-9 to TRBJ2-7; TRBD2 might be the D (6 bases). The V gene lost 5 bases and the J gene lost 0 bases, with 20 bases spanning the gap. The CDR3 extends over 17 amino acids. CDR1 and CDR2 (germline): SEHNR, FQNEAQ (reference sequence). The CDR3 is CASSPLVTSWSSYEQYF. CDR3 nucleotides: TGTGCCAGCAGCCCCCTGGTTACTAGCTGGAGCTCCTACGAGCAGTACTTC.